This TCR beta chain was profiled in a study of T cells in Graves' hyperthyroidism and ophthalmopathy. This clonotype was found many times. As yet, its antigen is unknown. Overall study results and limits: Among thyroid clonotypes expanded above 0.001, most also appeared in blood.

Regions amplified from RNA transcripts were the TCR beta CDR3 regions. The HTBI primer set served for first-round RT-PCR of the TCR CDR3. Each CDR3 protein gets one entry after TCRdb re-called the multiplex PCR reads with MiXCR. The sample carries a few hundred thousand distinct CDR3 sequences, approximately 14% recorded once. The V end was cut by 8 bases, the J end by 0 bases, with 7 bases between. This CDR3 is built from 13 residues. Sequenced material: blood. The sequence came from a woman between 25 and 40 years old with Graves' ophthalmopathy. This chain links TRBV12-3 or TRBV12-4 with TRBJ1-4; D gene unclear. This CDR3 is CASGISTNEKLFF. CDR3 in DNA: TGTGCCAGCGGGATTTCAACTAATGAAAAACTGTTTTTT.